The 24 T cell receptor beta chains reported below all come from one sample, sequenced in a study of read filtering for tumor transcriptome and immune sequencing. From about 400 ng of RNA, a library with molecular barcoded alpha/delta and beta/gamma adaptors was made. TCRdb processed the reads anew with MiXCR; each CDR3 protein has one entry. The profile shows roughly 130,000 distinct CDR3 sequences, under 15% of them singletons. Material for sequencing was a population of CD138-negative cells sorted from bone marrow. Every receptor here comes from a donor at least 40 years old with multiple myeloma.

This clonotype came up many times. In DNA form, the CDR3 reads TGTGCCAGCAGCACGACAGGGGGCACTGAAGCTTTCTTT. Its translation: CASSTTGGTEAFF. V is TRBV9 and J is TRBJ1-1, with 9 bases fitting TRBD1. V trimming: 4 bases; J trimming: 4 bases; junction bases outside the gene matches: 2. Germline V gene data show CDR1 as SGDLS and CDR2 as YYNGEE. CDR3 size: 13 residues.

This clonotype was found many times. The genes are TRBV5-1 and TRBJ2-1; TRBD2 aligns across 15 bases. Per the germline V gene, CDR1 is SGHRS and CDR2 is YFSETQ. The trim removed 0 bases at V and 2 bases at J, leaving 0 bases unmatched. The CDR3 has 17 amino acids. The CDR3 spells CASSLGTSGRAYNEQFF. In DNA form, the CDR3 reads TGCGCCAGCAGCTTGGGGACTAGCGGGAGGGCCTACAATGAGCAGTTCTTC.

This clonotype has just a few counts. The V call is TRBV20-1, the J call TRBJ1-4; 10 nucleotides match TRBD1. From germline, CDR1 is DFQATT and CDR2 SNEGSKA (reference sequence). This CDR3 has 14 amino acids. V gave up 5 bases and J gave up 6 bases; unmatched junction bases: 6. CDR3 sequence: CSAAGGTGDEKLFF. The CDR3 DNA reads as TGCAGTGCTGCCGGTGGGACAGGGGATGAAAAACTGTTTTTT.

On this clonotype: A read error may be the cause here, since a much bigger clone is one base away. The chain combines TRBV27 with TRBJ2-7; 13 bases match TRBD2. The germline V gene encodes CDR1 MNHEY and CDR2 SMNVEV (reference sequence). The CDR3 is 15 residues long. The ends lost 4 bases at V and 8 bases at J; junction bases unmatched: 8. CDR3 bases: TGTGCCAGCAGTTCAGGACTAGCGGGAGCCAGAAAGCAGTACTTC. Translation: CASSSGLAGARKQYF.

This chain uses TRBV5-1 with TRBJ1-1, with D possibly being TRBD1 (5 bases). Germline CDR1 SGHRS, CDR2 YFSETQ. V gave up 6 bases and J gave up 2 bases, with 17 bases separating them. The CDR3 extends over 15 amino acids. The CDR3 region is CASTPATARNTEAFF. CDR3 bases: TGCGCCAGCACCCCAGCGACAGCCAGAAACACTGAAGCTTTCTTT.

This clonotype was observed many times. The chain uses TRBV6-5 and TRBJ2-1; 7 bases are shared with TRBD1. The CDR3 has 13 residues. The V segment lost 5 bases and the J segment 6 bases; nucleotides outside the gene matches: 4. Germline loops: CDR1 MNHEY, CDR2 SVGAGI. This CDR3 reads CASSRNRGNEQFF. CDR3 nucleotide sequence: TGTGCCAGCAGTCGGAACAGGGGCAATGAGCAGTTCTTC.

This clonotype appeared many times. The gene calls are TRBV3-1 and TRBJ2-7, with D unresolved. Germline lookup yields CDR1 LGHDT and CDR2 YNNKEL (reference sequence). Trimming took off 1 base at V and 4 bases at J, with 14 bases between the two ends. This CDR3 is 15 amino acids long. CDR3: CASSQGMVGQYEQYF. CDR3 coding DNA: TGTGCCAGCAGCCAAGGGATGGTCGGTCAGTACGAGCAGTACTTC.

This clonotype appeared a few times. This chain connects TRBV5-1 to TRBJ2-3; a weak D match, TRBD2 (6 bases). Looked up from germline, CDR1 is SGHRS and CDR2 is YFSETQ. The CDR3 spans 14 residues. Trimming shortened V by 3 bases and J by 6 bases, and 14 bases separated the two germline ends. The chain's CDR3 is CASSSKGSGDTQYF. As DNA, the CDR3 is TGCGCCAGCAGCTCGAAAGGTAGCGGTGATACGCAGTATTTT.

In its sample, this clonotype was seen many times. This chain joins TRBV2 and TRBJ2-3; D unclear. The CDR3 sequence is 14 residues long. CDR1 and CDR2 (germline): SNHLY, FYNNEI. Trimming cost V 5 bases and J 0 bases, with 9 bases left between them. CDR3 protein: CASSRYLSTDTQYF. The CDR3 DNA sequence: TGTGCCAGCAGTAGATATCTTAGCACAGATACGCAGTATTTT.

The chain carries TRBV18 and TRBJ2-7, with 8 bases fitting TRBD1. Germline V lookup: CDR1 KGHSH, CDR2 LQKENI. This CDR3 region has 16 residues. With 5 bases clipped from V and 3 bases from J, the junction kept 12 bases outside the gene matches. CDR3 sequence: CASSSNLGQGLYEQYF. CDR3 DNA sequence: TGTGCCAGCTCATCCAACCTCGGACAGGGCCTCTACGAGCAGTACTTC.

The sample holds many counts of this clonotype. The rearrangement joins TRBV5-1 to TRBJ1-4; D unresolved. Germline V CDR1 and CDR2: SGHRS, YFSETQ. The CDR3 runs to 15 residues. V lost 4 bases to trimming and J lost 4 bases, with 14 bases between them. In nucleotides, the CDR3 is TGCGCCAGCAGCCTTAACAGCGGTTTTAATGAAAAACTGTTTTTT. This encodes CASSLNSGFNEKLFF.

This clonotype was recorded at least ten times. The chain combines TRBV10-3 with TRBJ2-1; 16 nucleotides align to TRBD2. This CDR3 spans 19 amino acids. From germline, CDR1 is ENHRY and CDR2 SYGVKD. After removal of 3 bases from V and 6 bases from J, the junction contained 11 bases not matched to a gene. The CDR3 nucleotides read TGTGCCATCAGTGACTCCACGGGACTAGCGGGAGGGCCGCGCAATGAGCAGTTCTTC. Its protein product is CAISDSTGLAGGPRNEQFF.

This clonotype was counted at least ten times. J is TRBJ1-6 and V is TRBV19; 8 bases are a match to TRBD1. V gave up 9 bases and J gave up 5 bases; unmatched junction bases: 6. Germline V CDR1 and CDR2: LNHDA, SQIVND (reference sequence). The CDR3 runs to 14 residues. This chain's CDR3 is CASQGTGHNSPLHF. CDR3 coding DNA: TGTGCCAGCCAGGGGACAGGCCATAATTCACCCCTCCACTTT. Filled out from reference TRBV19 and TRBJ1-6, the complete variable domain reads DGGITQSPKYLFRKEGQNVTLSCEQNLNHDAMYWYRQDPGQGLRLIYYSQIVNDFQKGDIAEGYSVSREKKESFPLTVTSAQKNPTAFYLCASQGTGHNSPLHFGNGTRLTVT.

This clonotype was observed many times. The J gene is TRBJ2-1, the V gene TRBV9; no clear D. CDR1 SGDLS and CDR2 YYNGEE come from the germline V gene. The V gene lost 2 bases and the J gene lost 6 bases, with 15 bases spanning the gap. CDR3 length equals 15 residues. This CDR3 is CASSVGGSPSNEQFF. The CDR3 region has the DNA TGTGCCAGCAGCGTCGGCGGCAGCCCCTCCAATGAGCAGTTCTTC.

This clonotype was found many times. The chain has TRBV20-1 and TRBJ2-7; 7 bases line up with TRBD1. With V trimmed by 5 bases and J by 2 bases, 6 bases remained unmatched. The CDR3 loop spans 13 amino acids. Germline V gene lookup returns CDR1 DFQATT and CDR2 SNEGSKA (reference sequence). CDR3 nucleotides: TGCAGTGCTGAAAAAGGACAGGCCTACGAGCAGTACTTC. Protein sequence: CSAEKGQAYEQYF.

Note on this clonotype: This may come from a read error, since a much larger clone is one base off. The chain combines TRBV7-2 with TRBJ2-3; no firm D call. V was cut by 8 bases and J by 0 bases, with 18 bases left in between. Germline V gene data show CDR1 as SGHTA and CDR2 as FQGNSA. The length of the CDR3 is 16 residues. The CDR3 DNA reads as TGTGCCAGCTGCCTGACTGGACCGACCAGCACAGATACGCAGTATTTT. It encodes CASCLTGPTSTDTQYF.

This clonotype has a count of ten or more. The genes are TRBV7-2 and TRBJ2-1; 11 bases are shared with TRBD2. The CDR3 covers 15 residues. Germline V gene sequence: CDR1 SGHTA, CDR2 FQGNSA. V was clipped by 5 bases and J by 0 bases; unmatched bases: 0. CDR3 DNA: TGTGCCAGCAGCACTAGCGGGAGCTCCTACAATGAGCAGTTCTTC. Protein: CASSTSGSSYNEQFF.

This clonotype occurred many times. The chain employs TRBV7-2 and TRBJ2-1; TRBD2 agrees at 11 bases. Germline V gene lookup returns CDR1 SGHTA and CDR2 FQGNSA. After removal of 4 bases from V and 10 bases from J, the junction contained 12 bases not matched to a gene. CDR3 size: 16 residues. The CDR3 nucleotides read TGTGCCAGCAGCTCACCGCTAGCGGGAGGACCCGTGGAGCAGTTCTTC. Its translation: CASSSPLAGGPVEQFF.

As regards this clonotype: A much larger clone sits a single nucleotide away, making a read error possible. No conserved phenylalanine or tryptophan is present at the end of the CDR3, so a read error is the likely explanation. The chain links TRBV7-9 to TRBJ2-3, with D perhaps matching TRBD2 (5 bases). Trimming removed 2 bases at V and 2 bases at J, with 14 bases between. The germline V gene encodes CDR1 SEHNR and CDR2 FQNEAQ (reference sequence). This CDR3 is 16 amino acids long. The CDR3 DNA reads TGTGCCAGCAGCTTAATAGGCCTAGCCTTCACAGATACGCAGTATTCT. Its protein product is CASSLIGLAFTDTQYS.

Of note for this clonotype: A much bigger clone sits one base away, suggesting this may be a read error. The chain couples TRBV20-1 to TRBJ2-1; D is possibly TRBD2 (6 bases). V was pared by 3 bases and J by 12 bases, with 18 bases between. Per the germline V gene, CDR1 is DFQATT and CDR2 is SNEGSKA (reference sequence). CDR3 length: 13 amino acids. Written as DNA, the CDR3 is TGCAGTGCTAGTCCGGGAGTTGGCGGTGGGCAGTTCTTC. Protein: CSASPGVGGGQFF.

Notes on this clonotype: A clone one base away is much larger, so this may be a read error. This sequence joins TRBV7-2 and TRBJ2-1; D not resolved. The germline V gene has CDR1 SGHTA and CDR2 FQGNSA. There are 14 residues in the CDR3. The CDR3 reads CASSLVSIYKEQFF. For the CDR3, the DNA is TGTGCCAGCAGCTTAGTAAGCATCTACAAGGAGCAGTTCTTC. Supplemented by reference TRBV7-2 and TRBJ2-1, the full variable domain reads GAGVSQSPSNKVTEKGKDVELRCDPISGHTALYWYRQSLGQGLEFLIYFQGNSAPDKSGLPSDRFSAERTGGSVSTLTIQRTQQEDSAVYLCASSLVSIYKEQFFGPGTRLTVL.

This clonotype showed up many times. J is TRBJ1-4 and V is TRBV28, with no clear D. The CDR3 spans 14 residues. Germline loops: CDR1 MDHEN, CDR2 SYDVKM. V gave up 6 bases and J gave up 2 bases, with 10 bases separating them. This CDR3 is CASSPLTTNEKLFF. Here the CDR3 DNA reads TGTGCCAGCAGCCCCTTGACCACTAATGAAAAACTGTTTTTT.

This rearrangement joins TRBV21-1 to TRBJ2-7; the DNA was not used to check the table's D call, TRBD2. TRBV21-1 is classified as a pseudogene. This CDR3 is 15 amino acids long. The CDR3 region has the DNA TGTGCCAGCAGCAAAATCCAGCGGGGAACCTACGAGCAGTACTTC. Protein sequence: CASSKIQRGTYEQYF.

This clonotype was counted ten times or more. The V and J genes are TRBV5-1 and TRBJ1-4, with D possibly TRBD1 on 6 matching bases. V gave up 5 bases and J gave up 5 bases, with 13 bases separating them. Per germline, CDR1 SGHRS and CDR2 YFSETQ. The CDR3 is 14 amino acids. CDR3 protein: CASSSQQGNEKLFF. The CDR3 nucleotides are TGCGCCAGCAGTTCACAACAGGGAAATGAAAAACTGTTTTTT.